This TCR beta chain comes out of a study of cytomegalovirus exposure and HLA in healthy donors. The study ran its PCR with 60 Vbeta and 13 Jbeta primers. TCRdb's copy holds only in-frame clones and misses some; the assay was immunoSEQ multiplex PCR. The sample shows about 34,000 clones, 82% of them seen only once. Trimming left V 0 bases short and J 5 bases short, with 8 bases between. CDR1 is LNHDA and CDR2 is SQIVND in the germline V gene (reference sequence). This CDR3 is 14 amino acids long. This chain uses TRBV19 with TRBJ1-5; the D gene is possibly TRBD1 (5 bases). The sample consisted of PBMCs. This clonotype originated in a woman aged 18-35 years in good health and CMV-seropositive. The CDR3 sequence: CASSIDRVDQPQHF. CDR3 bases: TGTGCCAGTAGTATAGACAGGGTAGATCAGCCCCAGCATTTT.